Listed below are T cell receptor beta chains from one sample, sequenced in a study of blood T cell repertoires in COVID-19. Sequencing was performed with immunoSEQ multiplex PCR; in TCRdb, only in-frame clones are kept and a portion is missing. The table has about 140,000 clones, about three quarters seen once; the top ten hold roughly 15%. Sequencing was done on a sample of peripheral blood. The origin of the receptors is a man aged 45-60 years with acute or convalescent COVID-19. Both conserved end residues are part of each CDR3. The D gene is left open where the match is weak. Clone size is stated in some rows and not others, as once, few, many or a class when expanded.

j_gene	d_gene	abundance	v_gene	CDR3nt	CDR3aa
TRBJ2-7	TRBD1	NA	TRBV7-8	TGTGCCAGCAGCTTAGGGGACAGGGTGTACGAGCAGTACTTC	CASSLGDRVYEQYF
TRBJ2-2	TRBD1	NA	TRBV25-1	TGTGCCAGCAGTGGCCGGACAGGGGGCAACGCGACCGGGGAGCTGTTTTTT	CASSGRTGGNATGELFF
TRBJ1-4	NA	NA	TRBV9	TGTGCCAGCAGCGTAGCCCGGACAGAACTTGAAAAACTGTTTTTT	CASSVARTELEKLFF
TRBJ1-3	NA	few	TRBV5-1	TGCGCCAGCAGCTTGGCGGCAGCAGGAGGAAACACCATATATTTT	CASSLAAAGGNTIYF
TRBJ1-1	TRBD1	NA	TRBV19	TGTGCCAGCACCCAGGGGGCAGTGAACACTGAAGCTTTCTTT	CASTQGAVNTEAFF
TRBJ2-7	TRBD2	few	TRBV4-1	TGCGCCAGCAGCCAACACCTAGCGGGGAGCTCCTACGAGCAGTACTTC	CASSQHLAGSSYEQYF
TRBJ1-2	NA	NA	TRBV6-5	TGTGCCAGCAGTTACTCTTGGGCGAGTGGCTACACCTTC	CASSYSWASGYTF
TRBJ2-2	NA	many	TRBV12-5	TGTGCTAGTGGTTTGGCCTCGAACACCGGGGAGCTGTTTTTT	CASGLASNTGELFF
TRBJ1-5	TRBD1	once	TRBV19	TGTGCCAGTAGTACCCCAGGGGGCGCAGGGGGTCAGCCCCAGCATTTT	CASSTPGGAGGQPQHF
TRBJ2-2	TRBD1	once	TRBV24-1	TGTGCCACCAGTGATAGTCGGACAGGGGGGGCCCGGGAGCTGTTTTTT	CATSDSRTGGARELFF
TRBJ1-5	NA	NA	TRBV19	TGTGCCAGTAGATCGGGGGTTGCAGGGACGAGCAATCAGCCCCAGCATTTT	CASRSGVAGTSNQPQHF
TRBJ2-1	NA	NA	TRBV9	TGTGCCAGCAGCGACAGAGCGGGTAGCTCCTACAATGAGCAGTTCTTC	CASSDRAGSSYNEQFF
TRBJ1-1	TRBD1	NA	TRBV4-1	TGCGCCAGCAGCCCCTTGGACAGGTCTAGTCACGCTTTCTTT	CASSPLDRSSHAFF
TRBJ1-5	NA	NA	TRBV7-6	TGTGCCAGCAGCTTAGTTATCGCGAGCTATAGCAATCAGCCCCAGCATTTT	CASSLVIASYSNQPQHF
TRBJ2-2	TRBD1	NA	TRBV6-5	TGTGCCAGCAGCCGGGACAGGGCGAACGGGGAGCTGTTTTTT	CASSRDRANGELFF
TRBJ1-2	TRBD1	few	TRBV24-1	TGTGCCACCAGTGATAGCCGACAGGGTAGCTATGGCTACACCTTC	CATSDSRQGSYGYTF
TRBJ1-3	NA	NA	TRBV7-2	TGTGCCAGCAGCTTTGGACAGCCGGACTCTGGAAACACCATATATTTT	CASSFGQPDSGNTIYF
TRBJ1-6	NA	NA	TRBV3-1/TRBV3-2	TGTGCCAGCAGCCAAGGGGATAAGGGGAAATATTCACCCCTCCACTTT	CASSQGDKGKYSPLHF
TRBJ1-1	TRBD1	NA	TRBV19	TGTGCCAGTAGTATGCGGACAGGGGGCGCAAGCACTGAAGCTTTCTTT	CASSMRTGGASTEAFF
TRBJ1-5	TRBD1	NA	TRBV19	TGTGCCAGTAGTGTCTATCCCGGGACAGACTTGCCCCAGCATTTT	CASSVYPGTDLPQHF
TRBJ1-1	NA	once	TRBV6-1	TGTGCCAGCAGTGAGGCCCTACAGGGAACAGCTTTCTTT	CASSEALQGTAFF
TRBJ2-5	NA	NA	TRBV27	TGTGCCAGCAGTTTCAGGGGAGAGACCCAGTACTTC	CASSFRGETQYF
TRBJ2-1	NA	many	TRBV9	TGTGCCAGCAGCGTCAGATCTGGGGGGGCCGGATTGAATGAGCAGTTCTTC	CASSVRSGGAGLNEQFF
TRBJ1-2	NA	NA	TRBV6-5	TGTGCCAGCAGATTCGACAGCAACTATGGCTACACCTTC	CASRFDSNYGYTF
TRBJ1-2	NA	NA	TRBV2	TGTGCCAGCAGCGAAGTCGGGGTTTACATCGATGGCTACACCTTC	CASSEVGVYIDGYTF
TRBJ2-2	NA	NA	TRBV12-3/TRBV12-4	TGTGCCAGCAAAGAGTCGAGCACCGGGGAGCTGTTTTTT	CASKESSTGELFF
TRBJ1-2	TRBD1	NA	TRBV11-2	TGTGCCAGCAGCCTTCGGACAGGGAGAGATGGCTACACCTTC	CASSLRTGRDGYTF
TRBJ1-2	TRBD1	NA	TRBV5-1	TGCGCCAGCAGCCCTGCGGGACAGGCGAACGGCTACACCTTC	CASSPAGQANGYTF
TRBJ2-2	TRBD2	NA	TRBV2	TGTGCCAGCAGTCCCCGACTAGCGGACACCGGGGAGCTGTTTTTT	CASSPRLADTGELFF
TRBJ2-7	NA	NA	TRBV5-6	TGTGCCAGCAGCTCCCGGCGGGGATGGCAGGGAAACGACGAGCAGTACTTC	CASSSRRGWQGNDEQYF
TRBJ1-3	NA	NA	TRBV7-6	TGTGCCAGCAGCCGGGGGGGCGCAGGGTACTCTGGAAACACCATATATTTT	CASSRGGAGYSGNTIYF
TRBJ1-3	TRBD1	NA	TRBV5-5	TGTGCCAGCGGAATAGGGACAGGTGGGGACACCATATATTTT	CASGIGTGGDTIYF
TRBJ1-2	NA	NA	TRBV14	TGTGCCAGCAGCCAAGTGGGGGGAGGCTATGGCTACACCTTC	CASSQVGGGYGYTF
TRBJ1-3	NA	NA	TRBV7-2	TGTGCCAGCAGCTCAGGGCCCTCTGGAAACACCATATATTTT	CASSSGPSGNTIYF
TRBJ1-2	TRBD1	NA	TRBV18	TGTGCCAGCTCACCTCTGACAGGGGGCGGCTATGGCTACACCTTC	CASSPLTGGGYGYTF
TRBJ2-1	TRBD2	NA	TRBV4-2	TGTGCCAGCAGTCTGACTAGCGGGGAGCAGTTCTTC	CASSLTSGEQFF
TRBJ2-3	TRBD2	NA	TRBV5-6	TGTGCCAGCCGTCAAGCGGGGGGAGATTTGGATACGCAGTATTTT	CASRQAGGDLDTQYF
TRBJ1-6	NA	few	TRBV3-1/TRBV3-2	TGTGCCAGCAGCCAAGATCCCCCGGGACCCCTCCACTTT	CASSQDPPGPLHF
TRBJ2-1	TRBD2	NA	TRBV2	TGTGCCAGCACCACACCCGGAGGGACTACAGACGGGTCCTACAATGAGCAGTTCTTC	CASTTPGGTTDGSYNEQFF
TRBJ2-3	NA	NA	TRBV18	TGTGCCAGCTCACCACCGAGGACAGATACGCAGTATTTT	CASSPPRTDTQYF
TRBJ2-2	NA	NA	TRBV10-2	TGCGCCAGCAGTGCTACAGAGAACACCGGGGAGCTGTTTTTT	CASSATENTGELFF
TRBJ1-5	NA	NA	TRBV5-6	TGTGCCAGCAGCCTGGGGGGCGATAGCAATCAGCCCCAGCATTTT	CASSLGGDSNQPQHF
TRBJ2-1	TRBD2	NA	TRBV5-4	TGTGCCAGCAGCTGGACTAGCGGGGGCACCCAACAGGAGTTCTTC	CASSWTSGGTQQEFF
TRBJ1-2	NA	NA	TRBV5-1	TGCGCCAGCAGCTTGGGGGCCGGACAGTCCTATGGCTACACCTTC	CASSLGAGQSYGYTF
TRBJ1-1	NA	NA	TRBV12-3/TRBV12-4	TGTGCCAGCAGGCCCGGGGGGACTGAAGCTTTCTTT	CASRPGGTEAFF
TRBJ1-6	NA	once	TRBV30	TGTGCCTGGAGAGGGGCAGGGAATTCACCCCTCCACTTT	CAWRGAGNSPLHF